The 28 T cell receptor beta chains below were found in one sample sequenced in a study of Ad26.COV2.S vaccination and SARS-CoV-2 variants. The treatment: 19 received Ad26.COV2.S at low or high dose, single or two shots; five or six received placebo; per-sample allocation not given. The samples date from day 63 after the first vaccine or placebo injection. Sequencing was performed with immunoSEQ multiplex PCR; in TCRdb, only in-frame clones are kept and a portion is missing. In the table there are about 320,000 clones, around 83% of which are singletons. Sequencing used peripheral blood, obtained in a trial of Ad26.COV2.S vaccine versus placebo. These receptors were obtained from a person between 18 and 65 years old who received the Ad26.COV2.S COVID-19 vaccine or a placebo.

V gene TRBV2 combines with J gene TRBJ1-3; 9 bases agree with TRBD1. There are 18 residues in the CDR3. The germline V gene encodes CDR1 SNHLY and CDR2 FYNNEI. The V gene end was trimmed by 5 bases and the J gene end by 0 bases; junction bases not matched to a gene: 11. For the CDR3, the DNA is TGTGCCAGCAGTCCGGGACAGGGTTTTGGGGGCTCTGGAAACACCATATATTTT. As protein: CASSPGQGFGGSGNTIYF.

This clone appeared a few times. The chain uses TRBV7-9 and TRBJ1-2; the D is unclear. The CDR3 is 11 amino acids. Trimming took 5 bases from V and 6 from J, leaving 7 bases between them. The germline gives CDR1 SEHNR, CDR2 FQNEAQ (reference sequence). The DNA of the CDR3 is TGTGCCAGCAGCCCCTCTGATGGCTACACCTTC. Translating it yields CASSPSDGYTF.

This clone was seen a single time. Other DNA sequences in the same sample also yield this CDR3. This chain uses TRBV5-1 with TRBJ2-5; D is unclear. CDR1 is SGHRS and CDR2 is YFSETQ in the germline V gene. V dropped 0 bases and J dropped 2 bases, with 5 bases sitting between them. This CDR3 comprises 13 residues. CDR3 bases: TGCGCCAGCAGCTTGGCCTCACAAGAGACCCAGTACTTC. Translating it yields CASSLASQETQYF.

The chain combines TRBV16 with TRBJ1-2; D perhaps matches TRBD1 (6 bases). The CDR3 spans 13 residues. V gave up 2 bases and J gave up 8 bases, with 12 bases separating them. CDR1 is KGHSY and CDR2 is FQNENV in the germline V gene. CDR3 sequence reads: CASSQNRAVGYTF. In nucleotides, the CDR3 is TGTGCCAGCAGCCAAAACAGGGCAGTAGGCTACACCTTC.

The chain is built from TRBV6-2 or TRBV6-3 and TRBJ2-3, with D perhaps matching TRBD1 (6 bases). This CDR3 has 15 residues. The germline CDR1 and CDR2 sequences are MNHEY and SVGEGT. The ends were cut back, 5 bases at V and 3 bases at J, with 15 bases in the middle. CDR3 protein: CASSRLGQGTDTQYF. DNA for the CDR3: TGTGCCAGCAGTCGCCTAGGGCAGGGGACAGATACGCAGTATTTT.

This chain connects TRBV5-1 to TRBJ1-1; no clear D. The V end was cut by 4 bases, the J end by 2 bases, with 12 bases between. Germline V gene sequence: CDR1 SGHRS, CDR2 YFSETQ. CDR3 length: 14 residues. The CDR3 coding sequence is TGCGCCAGCAGCGCCCAGACAAGTAACACTGAAGCTTTCTTT. This translates into CASSAQTSNTEAFF.

The V gene is TRBV2, the J gene TRBJ2-1, with TRBD2 as a possible D gene (7 bases). From germline, CDR1 is SNHLY and CDR2 FYNNEI. This CDR3 contains 15 residues. V lost 7 bases to trimming and J lost 2 bases, with 15 bases between them. The CDR3 spells CASTKRGGAYNEQFF. In DNA, the CDR3 is TGTGCCAGCACCAAAAGGGGGGGGGCCTACAATGAGCAGTTCTTC.

The chain combines TRBV7-2 with TRBJ1-3; D is undetermined. Germline-derived CDR1 and CDR2 are SGHTA and FQGNSA. V was cut by 1 base and J by 0 bases, with 7 bases left in between. CDR3 length: 15 amino acids. CDR3 loop: CASSLVRDSGNTIYF. The DNA of the CDR3 is TGTGCCAGCAGCTTAGTAAGGGACTCTGGAAACACCATATATTTT. Full variable domain (rest looked up from reference TRBV7-2 and TRBJ1-3): GAGVSQSPSNKVTEKGKDVELRCDPISGHTALYWYRQSLGQGLEFLIYFQGNSAPDKSGLPSDRFSAERTGGSVSTLTIQRTQQEDSAVYLCASSLVRDSGNTIYFGEGSWLTVV.

There are a few counts of this clone. This rearrangement joins TRBV4-1 to TRBJ1-1; D not resolved. This CDR3 region has 13 residues. Trimming removed 0 bases at V and 3 bases at J, with 5 bases between. In germline, CDR1 is MGHRA, CDR2 YSYEKL. The CDR3 nucleotides read TGCGCCAGCAGCCAAGAGGCCTACACTGAAGCTTTCTTT. Translated, it gives CASSQEAYTEAFF.

V usage is TRBV7-9 and J usage is TRBJ1-1, with 10 bases identical to TRBD1. J was trimmed by 5 bases and V by 5 bases; bases with no gene match: 5. CDR1 SEHNR and CDR2 FQNEAQ come from the germline V gene (reference sequence). The CDR3 is made up of 14 amino acids. CDR3 in amino acids: CASSPGQGETEAFF. CDR3 nucleotide sequence: TGTGCCAGCAGCCCAGGACAGGGGGAGACTGAAGCTTTCTTT.

In its sample, this clone was seen a few times. V usage is TRBV12-3 or TRBV12-4 and J usage is TRBJ1-1; 7 positions agree with TRBD1. J was trimmed by 4 bases and V by 3 bases; bases with no gene match: 2. The CDR3 is 13 amino acids. CDR3 DNA sequence: TGTGCCAGCAGTTTTGCAGGGGGCACTGAAGCTTTCTTT. This gives the protein CASSFAGGTEAFF.

The chain links TRBV20-1 to TRBJ1-5; the match to TRBD1 covers 8 bases. The CDR3 is made up of 16 amino acids. The germline gives CDR1 DFQATT, CDR2 SNEGSKA (reference sequence). Trimming took 3 bases from V and 4 from J; bases not matched to a gene: 11. The CDR3 loop is CSASYGRGPSNQPQHF. For the CDR3, the DNA is TGCAGTGCTAGTTACGGCAGGGGGCCGTCAAATCAGCCCCAGCATTTT.

The chain joins TRBV15 to TRBJ2-3, with D perhaps given as TRBD1 or TRBD2 (5 bases each). Germline V gives CDR1 LNHNV, CDR2 YYDKDF (reference sequence). Trimming shortened V by 0 bases and J by 10 bases, and 17 bases separated the two germline ends. The CDR3 extends over 15 amino acids. The CDR3 region is CATSRDPGTGVPQYF. The CDR3 coding sequence is TGTGCCACCAGCAGAGATCCGGGGACGGGTGTTCCGCAGTATTTT. Filled out from reference TRBV15 and TRBJ2-3, the complete variable domain reads DAMVIQNPRYQVTQFGKPVTLSCSQTLNHNVMYWYQQKSSQAPKLLFHYYDKDFNNEADTPDNFQSRRPNTSFCFLDIRSPGLGDTAMYLCATSRDPGTGVPQYFGPGTRLTVL.

This clone was seen once. The chain employs TRBV7-6 and TRBJ2-3; D may be TRBD2 (6 bases). Trimming left V 4 bases short and J 2 bases short, with 16 bases between. This CDR3 has 16 residues. Germline V CDR1 and CDR2: SGHVS, FNYEAQ. CDR3: CASSSGLRGSTDTQYF. The CDR3 DNA is TGTGCCAGCAGCTCGGGACTTAGAGGGTCCACAGATACGCAGTATTTT.

This chain connects TRBV5-1 to TRBJ2-6, with D maybe TRBD1 (6 bases). V was clipped by 2 bases and J by 0 bases, with 12 bases between them. Germline values: CDR1 SGHRS, CDR2 YFSETQ. The CDR3 length is 17 residues. This CDR3 reads CASSFQTGSSGANVLTF. The CDR3 DNA reads TGCGCCAGCAGCTTTCAGACAGGTAGCTCTGGGGCCAACGTCCTGACTTTC. The whole variable domain, remainder taken from reference TRBV5-1 and TRBJ2-6, is KAGVTQTPRYLIKTRGQQVTLSCSPISGHRSVSWYQQTPGQGLQFLFEYFSETQRNKGNFPGRFSGRQFSNSRSEMNVSTLELGDSALYLCASSFQTGSSGANVLTFGAGSRLTVL.

V is TRBV5-5 and J is TRBJ1-6; the D gene is possibly TRBD1 (5 bases). The CDR3 runs to 16 residues. V was clipped by 2 bases and J by 5 bases, with 14 bases between them. Germline V gives CDR1 SGHKS, CDR2 YYEKEE (reference sequence). The CDR3 DNA reads as TGTGCCAGCAGCTTATTAGTCGGACACAATAATTCACCCCTCCACTTT. Its protein product is CASSLLVGHNNSPLHF.

CDR3 nucleotides: TGTGCCAGCAGCGACCCACAGGGCCCCTACTATGGCTACACCTTC. Translating gives CASSDPQGPYYGYTF. The chain employs TRBV5-8 and TRBJ1-2; a weak D match, TRBD1 (6 bases). The V and J ends lost 4 bases and 3 bases respectively, with 16 bases between them. The CDR3 consists of 15 residues. CDR1 SGHTS and CDR2 YDEGEE come from the germline V gene.

This chain links TRBV6-2 or TRBV6-3 with TRBJ1-6; D uncertain. The germline V gene has CDR1 MNHEY and CDR2 SVGEGT. The V and J ends lost 2 bases and 7 bases respectively, with 12 bases between them. This CDR3 contains 15 residues. CDR3 in amino acids: CASSYAHTWNSPLHF. The CDR3 bases are TGTGCCAGCAGTTACGCTCATACTTGGAATTCACCCCTCCACTTT.

The V call is TRBV4-2, the J call TRBJ2-2; 9 bases align to TRBD1. Germline V lookup: CDR1 LGHNA, CDR2 YNFKEQ. After removal of 8 bases from V and 0 bases from J, the junction contained 16 bases not matched to a gene. This CDR3 has 19 residues. CDR3: CASGLLGQGTLTNTGELFF. The CDR3 DNA reads as TGTGCCAGCGGCCTTTTGGGACAGGGCACTCTAACGAACACCGGGGAGCTGTTTTTT.

The rearrangement joins TRBV4-3 to TRBJ2-1; maybe TRBD2 (5 bases). The germline CDR1 and CDR2 sequences are LGHNA and YSLEER. The CDR3 length is 17 residues. V was clipped by 0 bases and J by 1 base, with 13 bases between them. The CDR3 here is CASSQDLTSGSYNEQFF. CDR3 sequence (DNA): TGCGCCAGCAGCCAAGATCTTACTAGTGGGTCCTACAATGAGCAGTTCTTC.

The rearrangement links TRBV5-1 to TRBJ1-6, with 10 bases lining up with TRBD1. This CDR3 spans 18 amino acids. V gave up 7 bases and J gave up 3 bases; unmatched junction bases: 13. Germline assignment: CDR1 SGHRS and CDR2 YFSETQ. The CDR3 protein is CASHRGEDRGVYNSPLHF. As DNA, the CDR3 is TGCGCCAGCCACAGGGGCGAGGACAGGGGGGTCTATAATTCACCCCTCCACTTT.

V is TRBV27 and J is TRBJ2-5; 8 bases fit TRBD2. Per germline, CDR1 MNHEY and CDR2 SMNVEV (reference sequence). J gave up 4 bases and V 3 bases, and 10 bases lay outside the gene matches. This CDR3 has 16 amino acids. The CDR3 DNA sequence: TGTGCCAGCAGTTTCGGGGGGGCCAGTCCTCCAGAGACCCAGTACTTC. It specifies CASSFGGASPPETQYF.

The chain has TRBV9 and TRBJ2-1; D uncertain. V lost 0 bases to trimming and J lost 0 bases, with 4 bases between them. Germline lookup yields CDR1 SGDLS and CDR2 YYNGEE. This CDR3 has 14 residues. DNA of the CDR3: TGTGCCAGCAGCGTAGCCGGCTCCTACAATGAGCAGTTCTTC. It specifies CASSVAGSYNEQFF.

This chain connects TRBV7-2 to TRBJ2-5, with 10 nucleotides matching TRBD1. CDR3 size: 15 residues. Losses at the gene ends were 5 bases for V and 7 bases for J; bases not matched to a gene: 10. Germline loops: CDR1 SGHTA, CDR2 FQGNSA. The CDR3 loop is CASSHRTGTGVTQYF. CDR3 nucleotides: TGTGCCAGCAGCCATCGAACCGGGACAGGGGTGACCCAGTACTTC.

The chain recombines TRBV9 with TRBJ2-3; TRBD2 might be the D (6 bases). The CDR3 runs 14 residues. Germline V gene sequence: CDR1 SGDLS, CDR2 YYNGEE. Trimming cost V 4 bases and J 5 bases, with 14 bases left between them. CDR3: CASSSQGGEDTQYF. In DNA form, the CDR3 reads TGTGCCAGCAGCTCCCAGGGCGGGGAAGATACGCAGTATTTT.

This chain uses TRBV21-1 with TRBJ1-1; the table gives TRBD1 as D, unverified against the DNA. TRBV21-1 is a pseudogene segment. This CDR3 spans 16 amino acids. CDR3 region: CASSKGSPGGDTEAFF. As DNA, the CDR3 is TGTGCCAGCAGCAAAGGATCCCCAGGGGGCGACACTGAAGCTTTCTTT.

The CDR3 DNA reads TGTGCTAGTGGTCTGGGGCCCTTACTCCGCCGTAAAGGGGACAGGGTATATTTTTGTGAAAAACTGTTTTTT. Its translation is CASGLGPLLRRKGDRVYFCEKLFF. The V gene is TRBV12-5, the J gene TRBJ1-4, with TRBD1 identical over 9 bases. Germline CDR1 LGHNT, CDR2 FRNRAP. Trimming cost V 5 bases and J 7 bases; bases outside gene matches: 35. The CDR3 sequence is 24 residues long.

The genes are TRBV4-3 and TRBJ1-2; TRBD1 aligns across 9 bases. The CDR3 spans 17 residues. The V gene end was trimmed by 1 base and the J gene end by 8 bases; junction bases not matched to a gene: 14. Germline V CDR1 and CDR2: LGHNA, YSLEER. CDR3: CASSQGRGTGGLGGYTF. In nucleotides, the CDR3 is TGCGCCAGCAGCCAAGGCCGGGGTACAGGGGGCCTAGGGGGCTACACCTTC.